This paragraph reports one T cell receptor (beta chain). This CDR3 has 15 amino acids. In the source study's methods: Estimated nucleated cell counts came from reference gene primer amplification. The table came from immunoSEQ multiplex PCR; TCRdb's copy has only in-frame clones and leaves some out. V, J and clone size are taken as reported in that table, and D and trimming were inferred from the DNA itself. The data hold more than 30,000 clones, with about 80% observed a single time. This entry belongs to a study of blood T cell repertoires in COVID-19. Background on the study: Collection of acute and convalescent COVID-19 samples took place in the United States, Italy and Spain. PBMCs, B-cell-depleted T cells, or T cells provided the cDNA or gDNA that made up the material.

The specimen was peripheral blood. This chain links TRBV21-1 with TRBJ1-2. TRBV21-1 is flagged as a pseudogene. The TCR originated in a woman in her 70s with acute or convalescent COVID-19. CDR3 bases: TGTGCCAGCAGCAAAGAGGAGGGATGGAGCTATGGCTACACCTTC. Translation: CASSKEEGWSYGYTF.